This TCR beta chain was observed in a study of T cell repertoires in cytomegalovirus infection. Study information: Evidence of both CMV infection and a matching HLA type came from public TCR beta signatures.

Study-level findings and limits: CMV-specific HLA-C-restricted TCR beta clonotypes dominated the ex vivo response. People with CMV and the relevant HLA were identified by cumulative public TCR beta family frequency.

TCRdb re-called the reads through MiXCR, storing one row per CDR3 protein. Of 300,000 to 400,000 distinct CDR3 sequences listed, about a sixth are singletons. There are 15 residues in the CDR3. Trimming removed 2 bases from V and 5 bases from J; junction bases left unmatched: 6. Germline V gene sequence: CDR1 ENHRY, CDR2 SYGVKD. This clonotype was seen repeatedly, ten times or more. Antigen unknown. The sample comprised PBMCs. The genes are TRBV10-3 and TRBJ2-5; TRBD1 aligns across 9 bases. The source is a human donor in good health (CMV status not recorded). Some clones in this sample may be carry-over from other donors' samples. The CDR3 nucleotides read TGTGCCATCAGTGAGGGACAGGGACAGGGTGAGACCCAGTACTTC. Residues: CAISEGQGQGETQYF.